Below, 10 T cell receptor beta chains from the same sample are listed, as sequenced in a study of shared clonotypes between healthy human individuals. Libraries were prepared by immunoSEQ multiplex PCR; TCRdb keeps only in-frame clonotypes and omits some of them. Among over 400,000 clones listed, 81% were seen once. Specimen: PBMCs. These receptors were collected from a woman aged 40 to 50 in good health. Some clones in this sample may be carry-over from other donors' samples.

The J gene is TRBJ2-1, the V gene TRBV4-1; 10 nucleotides align to TRBD1. CDR1 and CDR2 from the germline V gene are MGHRA and YSYEKL. This CDR3 has 16 residues. The V segment lost 2 bases and the J segment 10 bases; nucleotides outside the gene matches: 11. CDR3: CASSQYTGTGVLEQFF. In nucleotides, the CDR3 is TGCGCCAGCAGCCAATACACCGGGACAGGGGTCCTCGAGCAGTTCTTC.

V is TRBV5-4 and J is TRBJ2-7, with 8 bases aligning to TRBD2. V shed 2 bases, J shed 7 bases, and the junction held 11 bases outside the gene matches. This CDR3 has 15 amino acids. Germline CDR1 SGHNT, CDR2 YYREEE (reference sequence). The CDR3 DNA reads as TGTGCCAGCAGCTTTTCACTAGCGGTGTCTGGGGAGCAGTACTTC. Residues: CASSFSLAVSGEQYF.

J is TRBJ1-3 and V is TRBV7-9, with D unresolved. Trimming pared 2 bases from V and 0 bases from J, leaving 8 bases between. The CDR3 has 15 residues. CDR1 is SEHNR, CDR2 FQNEAQ, per germline (reference sequence). The DNA for the CDR3 is TGTGCCAGCAGCTTAATCGGGATCTCTGGAAACACCATATATTTT. It translates to CASSLIGISGNTIYF.

The chain is built from TRBV27 and TRBJ2-1; 9 nucleotides agree with TRBD2. The CDR3 sequence is 12 residues long. CDR1 is MNHEY, CDR2 SMNVEV, per germline (reference sequence). V was pared by 6 bases and J by 14 bases, with 8 bases of the junction left unmatched. CDR3 sequence: CASRSNSGSEFF. The CDR3 nucleotides are TGTGCCAGCAGATCCAATAGCGGGAGTGAGTTCTTC.

V gene TRBV19 combines with J gene TRBJ2-5; D perhaps matches TRBD2 (7 bases). Trimming removed 3 bases at V and 7 bases at J, with 15 bases between. CDR3 length: 14 residues. Germline CDR1 LNHDA, CDR2 SQIVND (reference sequence). The CDR3 sequence is CASSIFGGGGTQYF. The CDR3 region has the DNA TGTGCCAGTAGTATCTTCGGGGGAGGGGGGACCCAGTACTTC.

This chain uses TRBV6-6 with TRBJ1-1; weak D call: TRBD1 (5 bases). The germline gives CDR1 MNHNY, CDR2 SVGAGI (reference sequence). There are 11 residues in the CDR3. Trimming removed 7 bases at V and 4 bases at J, with 7 bases between. Written as DNA, the CDR3 is TGTGCCAGCAAGGGGTCCACTGAAGCTTTCTTT. Translating it yields CASKGSTEAFF.

The J gene is TRBJ2-1, the V gene TRBV5-8, with D maybe TRBD1 (7 bases). The V end lost 3 bases, the J end lost 3 bases, and 16 bases lay between the germline ends. In germline, CDR1 is SGHTS, CDR2 YDEGEE. This CDR3 is 16 amino acids long. DNA of the CDR3: TGTGCCAGCAGCTCTCCTACAGGGGACTTCTACAATGAGCAGTTCTTC. Protein product: CASSSPTGDFYNEQFF.

As regards this clone: A read error is the likely source, as a far larger clone sits one nucleotide away. The sample has other DNA sequences that encode this CDR3 too. V is TRBV7-7 and J is TRBJ2-3, with D hard to call. There are 13 residues in the CDR3. CDR1 is SSHAT, CDR2 FNYEAQ, per germline (reference sequence). DNA for the CDR3: TGTGCAAGCAGTCCCTCAATTTTGGATACGCAGTATTTT. It encodes CASSPSILDTQYF.

Turning to this clone: Other DNA sequences within the sample encode an identical CDR3. The gene calls are TRBV18 and TRBJ2-1; TRBD1 agrees at 7 bases. Germline CDR1 is KGHSH and CDR2 is LQKENI. After removal of 0 bases from V and 0 bases from J, the junction contained 2 bases not matched to a gene. This CDR3 has 16 residues. The CDR3 coding sequence is TGTGCCAGCTCACCACCGTCAGGGGGCTCCTACAATGAGCAGTTCTTC. This gives the protein CASSPPSGGSYNEQFF.

This clone was found once. A far larger clone is one base from this, pointing to a likely read error. This chain uses TRBV20-1 with TRBJ2-7; D is unresolved. The CDR3 extends over 11 amino acids. V shed 3 bases and J shed 7 bases, with 10 bases lying between them. The germline V gene encodes CDR1 DFQATT and CDR2 SNEGSKA (reference sequence). The CDR3 protein is CSASRHGEQYF. The CDR3, as DNA: TGCAGTGCTAGCCGACATGGGGAGCAGTACTTC.